This T cell receptor (beta chain) was documented in a study of vaccination and CD4 T cells after COVID-19. Turning to the study itself: Culture controls were given either a CEFX pool, an HIV-1 Nef pool, or no peptide.

With respect to this clonotype: What it binds is not known.

Described treatment: roughly ten-day PBMC culture with coronavirus spike peptide pools or control peptides (ViraFEST assay). Gathered ahead of the COVID-19 pandemic (2011-2018) were the CD4+ T cells of the unexposed donor. Following expansion of antigen-specific T cells with peptide pools, ViraFEST then sequenced TCRs. It was with about 10 IU/ml IL-2 and around 9.3 ug/ml peptide pools that 1.5 million to 2 million PBMCs per well were cultured. CD4+ T cells that had been cultured provided DNA sequenced with the Oncomine TCR Beta short-read assay. Genomic DNA was extracted from cultured CD4+ T cells. TCRdb itself ran the PCR reads through MiXCR, one entry per CDR3 protein. The data contain about 9,100 distinct CDR3 sequences, less than 45% of them singletons. Germline CDR1 reads MDHEN; CDR2 reads SYDVKM. V lost 1 base, J lost 1 base, and 5 bases lay in between. The CDR3 sequence is 15 residues long.

Sequenced: CD4+ T cells from blood, cultured in vitro. The V gene is TRBV28, the J gene TRBJ1-6, with D hard to call. This TCR was recovered from a human donor in good health. The CDR3 spells CASSLSLSYNSPLHF. The DNA for the CDR3 is TGTGCCAGCAGTTTATCCCTATCCTATAATTCACCCCTCCACTTT.